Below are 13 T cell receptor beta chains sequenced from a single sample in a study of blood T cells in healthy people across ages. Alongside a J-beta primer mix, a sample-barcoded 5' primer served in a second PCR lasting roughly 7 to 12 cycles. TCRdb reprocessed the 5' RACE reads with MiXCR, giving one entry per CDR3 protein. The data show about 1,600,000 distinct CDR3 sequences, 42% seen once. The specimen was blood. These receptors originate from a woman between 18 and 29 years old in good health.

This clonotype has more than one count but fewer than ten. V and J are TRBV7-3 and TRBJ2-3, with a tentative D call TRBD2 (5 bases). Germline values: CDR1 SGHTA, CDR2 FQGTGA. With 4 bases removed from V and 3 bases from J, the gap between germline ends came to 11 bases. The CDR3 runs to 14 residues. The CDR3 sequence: CASSSAGWTDTQYF. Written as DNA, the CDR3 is TGTGCCAGCAGCTCGGCGGGTTGGACAGATACGCAGTATTTT. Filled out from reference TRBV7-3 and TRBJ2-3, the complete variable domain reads GAGVSQTPSNKVTEKGKYVELRCDPISGHTALYWYRQSLGQGPEFLIYFQGTGAADDSGLPNDRFFAVRPEGSVSTLKIQRTERGDSAVYLCASSSAGWTDTQYFGPGTRLTVL.

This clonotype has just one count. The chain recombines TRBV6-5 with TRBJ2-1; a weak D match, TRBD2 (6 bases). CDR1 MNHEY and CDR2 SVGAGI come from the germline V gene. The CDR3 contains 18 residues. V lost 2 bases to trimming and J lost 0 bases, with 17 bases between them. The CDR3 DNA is TGTGCCAGCAGTTACGTGGGGGGTGGGGTTAGCTCCTACAATGAGCAGTTCTTC. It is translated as CASSYVGGGVSSYNEQFF.

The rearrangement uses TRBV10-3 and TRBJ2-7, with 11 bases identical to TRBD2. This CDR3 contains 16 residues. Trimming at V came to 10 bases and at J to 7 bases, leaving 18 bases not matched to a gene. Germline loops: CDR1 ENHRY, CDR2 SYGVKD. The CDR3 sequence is CATSGTSGYSYNEQYF. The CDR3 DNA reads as TGTGCCACCTCCGGGACTAGCGGATATTCCTACAATGAGCAGTACTTC.

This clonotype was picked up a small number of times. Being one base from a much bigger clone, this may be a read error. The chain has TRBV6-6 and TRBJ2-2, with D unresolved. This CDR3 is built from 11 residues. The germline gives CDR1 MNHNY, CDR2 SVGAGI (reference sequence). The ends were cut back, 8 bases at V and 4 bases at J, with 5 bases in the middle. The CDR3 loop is CASGSTGELFF. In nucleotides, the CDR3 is TGTGCCAGCGGGTCCACCGGGGAGCTGTTTTTT.

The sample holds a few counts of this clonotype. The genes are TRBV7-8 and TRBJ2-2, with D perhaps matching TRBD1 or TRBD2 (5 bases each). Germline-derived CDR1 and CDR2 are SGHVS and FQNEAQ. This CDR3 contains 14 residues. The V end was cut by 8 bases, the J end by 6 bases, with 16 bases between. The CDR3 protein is CASRRGKAAGELFF. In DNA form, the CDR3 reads TGTGCCAGCCGAAGGGGTAAAGCGGCCGGGGAGCTGTTTTTT. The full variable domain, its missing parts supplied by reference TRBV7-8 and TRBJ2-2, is GAGVSQSPRYKVAKRGQDVALRCDPISGHVSLFWYQQALGQGPEFLTYFQNEAQLDKSGLPSDRFFAERPEGSVSTLKIQRTQQEDSAVYLCASRRGKAAGELFFGEGSRLTVL.

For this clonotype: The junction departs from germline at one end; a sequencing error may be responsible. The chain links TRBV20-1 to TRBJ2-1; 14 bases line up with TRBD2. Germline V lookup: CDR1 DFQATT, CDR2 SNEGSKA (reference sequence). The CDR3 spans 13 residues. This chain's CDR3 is CSGGLAGGNEQFF. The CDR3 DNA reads TGTAGTGGAGGACTAGCGGGAGGTAATGAGCAGTTCTTC.

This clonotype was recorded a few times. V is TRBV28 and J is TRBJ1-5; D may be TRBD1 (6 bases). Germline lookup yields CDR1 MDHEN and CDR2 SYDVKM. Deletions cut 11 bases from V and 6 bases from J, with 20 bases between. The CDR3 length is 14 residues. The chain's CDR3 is CAASRGGEAQPQHF. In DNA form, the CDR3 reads TGTGCCGCCTCCCGGGGGGGCGAGGCTCAGCCCCAGCATTTT.

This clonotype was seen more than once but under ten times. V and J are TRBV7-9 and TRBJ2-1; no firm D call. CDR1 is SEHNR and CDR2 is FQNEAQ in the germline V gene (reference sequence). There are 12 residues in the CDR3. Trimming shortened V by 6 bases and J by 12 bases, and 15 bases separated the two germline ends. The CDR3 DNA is TGTGCCAGCAGACCTACCTTTCCGGGGCAGTTCTTC. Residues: CASRPTFPGQFF.

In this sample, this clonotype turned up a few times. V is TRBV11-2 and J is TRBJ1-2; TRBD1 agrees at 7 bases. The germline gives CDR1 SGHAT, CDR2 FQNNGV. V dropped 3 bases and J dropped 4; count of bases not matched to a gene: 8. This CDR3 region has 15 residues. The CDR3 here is CASSLGGGQVYGYTF. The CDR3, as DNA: TGTGCCAGCAGCTTGGGGGGCGGACAGGTCTATGGCTACACCTTC.

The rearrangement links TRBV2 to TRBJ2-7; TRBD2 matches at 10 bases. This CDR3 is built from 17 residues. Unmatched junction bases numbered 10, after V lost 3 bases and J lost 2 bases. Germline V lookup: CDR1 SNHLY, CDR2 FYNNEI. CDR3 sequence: CASSDWASGSRAYEQYF. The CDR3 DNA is TGTGCCAGCAGTGATTGGGCTAGCGGGAGTAGGGCCTACGAGCAGTACTTC.

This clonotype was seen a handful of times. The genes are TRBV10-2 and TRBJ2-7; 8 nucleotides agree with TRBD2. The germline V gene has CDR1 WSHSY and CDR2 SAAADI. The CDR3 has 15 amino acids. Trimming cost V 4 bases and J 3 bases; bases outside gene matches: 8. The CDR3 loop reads CASSAERAGVYEQYF. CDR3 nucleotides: TGCGCCAGCAGTGCAGAACGAGCGGGAGTCTACGAGCAGTACTTC.

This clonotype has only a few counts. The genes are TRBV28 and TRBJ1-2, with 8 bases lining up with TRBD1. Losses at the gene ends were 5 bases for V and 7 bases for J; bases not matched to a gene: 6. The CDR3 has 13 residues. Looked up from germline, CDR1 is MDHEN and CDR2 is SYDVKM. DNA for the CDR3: TGTGCCAGCAGTAACAGGGGGGTTGGTGGCTACACCTTC. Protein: CASSNRGVGGYTF.

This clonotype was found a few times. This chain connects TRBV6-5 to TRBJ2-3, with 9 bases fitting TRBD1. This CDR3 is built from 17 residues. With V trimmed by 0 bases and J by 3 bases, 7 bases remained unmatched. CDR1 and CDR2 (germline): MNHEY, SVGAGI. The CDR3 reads CASSYSSGTGSTDTQYF. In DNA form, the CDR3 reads TGTGCCAGCAGTTACTCTTCCGGGACAGGGTCTACAGATACGCAGTATTTT.